The 12 T cell receptor beta chains listed next were all sequenced from one sample in a study of blood T cell repertoires in COVID-19. Libraries were prepared by immunoSEQ multiplex PCR; TCRdb keeps only in-frame clonotypes and omits some of them. The sample includes 100,000 to 150,000 clones, around 89% of them seen just once. The sequenced material came from peripheral blood. Receptors were obtained from a man between 60 and 75 years old with COVID-19, enrolled during active disease.

The chain has TRBV9 and TRBJ1-1; TRBD1 agrees at 7 bases. V shed 3 bases, J shed 0 bases, and the junction held 2 bases outside the gene matches. The CDR3 has 14 amino acids. Germline lookup yields CDR1 SGDLS and CDR2 YYNGEE. The CDR3 reads CASSARGMNTEAFF. The CDR3 DNA is TGTGCCAGCAGCGCCAGGGGGATGAACACTGAAGCTTTCTTT.

The sample holds one count of this clone. The chain recombines TRBV28 with TRBJ2-7; a weak D match, TRBD1 (7 bases). The CDR3 spans 14 residues. Trimming cost V 3 bases and J 2 bases, with 11 bases left between them. Germline CDR1 is MDHEN and CDR2 is SYDVKM. The CDR3 coding sequence is TGTGCCAGCAGTTTGCAGGGGGGAACCTACGAGCAGTACTTC. The encoded protein is CASSLQGGTYEQYF.

The DNA for the CDR3 is TGTGCCAGCAGCCCGGGACAGCAAGCACCCCTCCACTTT. Translation gives CASSPGQQAPLHF. The chain uses TRBV11-3 and TRBJ1-6; 7 positions match TRBD1. The V gene's germline CDR1 is SGHNT and CDR2 YENEEA. This CDR3 spans 13 amino acids. J gave up 11 bases and V 5 bases, and 6 bases lay outside the gene matches. The complete variable domain, with remaining parts taken from reference TRBV11-3 and TRBJ1-6, reads EAGVVQSPRYKIIEKKQPVAFWCNPISGHNTLYWYLQNLGQGPELLIRYENEEAVDDSQLPKDRFSAERLKGVDSTLKIQPAELGDSAVYLCASSPGQQAPLHFGNGTRLTVT.

This clone has just one count. The chain recombines TRBV9 with TRBJ2-6; the match to TRBD1 covers 12 bases. The CDR3 has 19 amino acids. The V gene end was trimmed by 1 base and the J gene end by 2 bases; junction bases not matched to a gene: 7. Per germline, CDR1 SGDLS and CDR2 YYNGEE. CDR3 loop: CASSVRDRGLNTGANVLTF. CDR3 nucleotides: TGTGCCAGCAGCGTACGGGACAGGGGGCTTAATACTGGGGCCAACGTCCTGACTTTC.

This clone was observed once. The J gene is TRBJ1-6, the V gene TRBV30; a possible D gene is TRBD1 (5 bases). The CDR3 totals 18 residues. Germline V gene sequence: CDR1 GTSNPN, CDR2 SVGIG (reference sequence). Trimming left V 0 bases short and J 9 bases short, with 24 bases between. The CDR3 protein is CAWSVQVGWTIESSPLHF. Here the CDR3 DNA reads TGTGCCTGGAGTGTACAGGTCGGATGGACAATAGAGAGTTCACCCCTCCACTTT.

This chain connects TRBV18 to TRBJ1-5; D gene uncertain. CDR3 length: 15 amino acids. Trimming shortened V by 1 base and J by 0 bases, and 7 bases separated the two germline ends. Germline CDR1 and CDR2: KGHSH and LQKENI. CDR3 nucleotide sequence: TGTGCCAGCTCACCACGAGGGAATAGCAATCAGCCCCAGCATTTT. Amino acids: CASSPRGNSNQPQHF.

CDR3 sequence reads: CASMAGGVNEKLFF. CDR3 in DNA: TGTGCCAGTATGGCGGGGGGCGTGAATGAAAAACTGTTTTTT. The chain joins TRBV19 to TRBJ1-4; weak D call: TRBD1 (6 bases). V dropped 7 bases and J dropped 5 bases, with 14 bases sitting between them. Germline V CDR1 and CDR2: LNHDA, SQIVND (reference sequence). CDR3 size: 14 residues.

This chain joins TRBV18 and TRBJ1-1, with D possibly being TRBD1 (5 bases). The CDR3 length is 14 residues. Per germline, CDR1 KGHSH and CDR2 LQKENI. The ends were cut back, 5 bases at V and 0 bases at J, with 10 bases in the middle. CDR3 DNA: TGTGCCAGCTCAGCCTCCAGGGTGAACACTGAAGCTTTCTTT. It encodes CASSASRVNTEAFF.

The chain recombines TRBV5-1 with TRBJ1-6, with D perhaps TRBD1 (5 bases). Trimming cost V 6 bases and J 8 bases, with 12 bases left between them. The CDR3 runs to 13 residues. Germline CDR1 and CDR2: SGHRS and YFSETQ. The CDR3 spells CASTLGGDSPLHF. For the CDR3, the DNA is TGCGCCAGCACTCTGGGGGGGGATTCACCCCTCCACTTT.

The genes are TRBV4-3 and TRBJ1-5, with D hard to call. In germline, CDR1 is LGHNA, CDR2 YSLEER. With 1 base removed from V and 0 bases from J, the gap between germline ends came to 7 bases. This CDR3 region has 15 residues. CDR3: CASSQAVNSNQPQHF. The CDR3 DNA is TGCGCCAGCAGCCAAGCAGTTAATAGCAATCAGCCCCAGCATTTT.

V gene TRBV6-1 combines with J gene TRBJ1-5; a weak D match, TRBD1 (6 bases). Germline V gene lookup returns CDR1 MNHNS and CDR2 SASEGT. The CDR3 sequence is 14 residues long. V shed 1 base and J shed 5 bases, with 9 bases lying between them. The CDR3 DNA reads TGTGCCAGCAGTGAAGACAGGGAAGATCAGCCCCAGCATTTT. Residues: CASSEDREDQPQHF.

This rearrangement joins TRBV5-6 to TRBJ1-2, with 7 nucleotides matching TRBD1. Germline V gene sequence: CDR1 SGHDT, CDR2 YYEEEE. V was pared by 3 bases and J by 8 bases, with 10 bases of the junction left unmatched. The CDR3 has 14 residues. The CDR3 protein is CASSYRDSMGGYTF. The CDR3 bases are TGTGCCAGCAGCTACCGGGACAGTATGGGAGGCTACACCTTC.